Following are 6 T cell receptor beta chains from one sample sequenced in a study of a mutant IDH1 vaccine in newly diagnosed glioma. These receptors' targets are unknown. Generated by immunoSEQ multiplex PCR, the TCRdb table keeps only in-frame clones and is missing some. In the table there are tens of thousands of clones, around 86% of which are singletons. Time point indicated: week 23, last vaccination. One vaccine dose held 300 ug of mutant IDH1 20-mer peptide and came with topical imiquimod. The sample in question was PBMCs, obtained from a glioma patient whose treatment included an IDH1 peptide vaccine. Receptors originate from a man aged 40-49 years with glioma.

V and J are TRBV10-3 and TRBJ2-3, with unresolved D. Between the trimmed V and J ends, which lost 0 bases and 3 bases, there was a span of 16 bases. CDR1 is ENHRY, CDR2 SYGVKD, per germline. The CDR3 consists of 17 residues. The CDR3 sequence is CAISESKRTQTTDTQYF. CDR3 in DNA: TGTGCCATCAGTGAGTCGAAACGGACCCAAACAACAGATACGCAGTATTTT.

Turning to this clone: Its ends do not fully match the called genes, so a read error is possible. The chain has TRBV7-7 and TRBJ2-5, with D perhaps matching TRBD1 (6 bases). The V gene's germline CDR1 is SSHAT and CDR2 FNYEAQ (reference sequence). This CDR3 is 14 amino acids long. The CDR3 region has the DNA TGTGCTAGCAGTTCAGCCGGGACAAAAGAGACCCAGTACTTC. The encoded protein is CASSSAGTKETQYF. Looking up the rest from reference TRBV7-7 and TRBJ2-5 gives the full variable domain: GAGVSQSPRYKVTKRGQDVTLRCDPISSHATLYWYQQALGQGPEFLTYFNYEAQPDKSGLPSDRFSAERPEGSISTLTIQRTEQRDSAMYRCASSSAGTKETQYFGPGTRLLVL.

The V call is TRBV2, the J call TRBJ1-3; TRBD1 matches at 7 bases. J was trimmed by 2 bases and V by 1 base; bases with no gene match: 8. Germline V gene sequence: CDR1 SNHLY, CDR2 FYNNEI. The CDR3 has 17 amino acids. This CDR3 reads CASSEGAGGRPGNTIYF. CDR3 nucleotide sequence: TGTGCCAGCAGTGAAGGGGCAGGGGGTCGTCCTGGAAACACCATATATTTT.

This clone appeared a few times. As DNA, the CDR3 is TGTGCCAGCAGGATTTCAGGTAACACTGAAGCTTTCTTT. Translating it yields CASRISGNTEAFF. This chain links TRBV14 with TRBJ1-1; D gene ambiguous. Germline CDR1 and CDR2: SGHDN and FVKESK. Trimming removed 6 bases from V and 2 bases from J, with 10 bases in between. The CDR3 is 13 residues long.

The chain couples TRBV5-1 to TRBJ2-3, with 7 positions matching TRBD2. V shed 0 bases and J 0 bases; nucleotides not matched to a gene: 4. Germline values: CDR1 SGHRS, CDR2 YFSETQ. This CDR3 is built from 16 residues. The CDR3: CASSLGASGSTDTQYF. The CDR3 DNA sequence: TGCGCCAGCAGCTTGGGGGCTAGCGGAAGCACAGATACGCAGTATTTT. Full variable domain (rest looked up from reference TRBV5-1 and TRBJ2-3): KAGVTQTPRYLIKTRGQQVTLSCSPISGHRSVSWYQQTPGQGLQFLFEYFSETQRNKGNFPGRFSGRQFSNSRSEMNVSTLELGDSALYLCASSLGASGSTDTQYFGPGTRLTVL.

The chain links TRBV4-1 to TRBJ1-5; D gene unclear. The CDR3 has 16 amino acids. Germline V gives CDR1 MGHRA, CDR2 YSYEKL. Trimming took 0 bases from V and 4 from J, leaving 13 bases between them. DNA of the CDR3: TGCGCCAGCAGCCAAGATCGAACAGTGGCGAATCAGCCCCAGCATTTT. Amino acid sequence: CASSQDRTVANQPQHF.